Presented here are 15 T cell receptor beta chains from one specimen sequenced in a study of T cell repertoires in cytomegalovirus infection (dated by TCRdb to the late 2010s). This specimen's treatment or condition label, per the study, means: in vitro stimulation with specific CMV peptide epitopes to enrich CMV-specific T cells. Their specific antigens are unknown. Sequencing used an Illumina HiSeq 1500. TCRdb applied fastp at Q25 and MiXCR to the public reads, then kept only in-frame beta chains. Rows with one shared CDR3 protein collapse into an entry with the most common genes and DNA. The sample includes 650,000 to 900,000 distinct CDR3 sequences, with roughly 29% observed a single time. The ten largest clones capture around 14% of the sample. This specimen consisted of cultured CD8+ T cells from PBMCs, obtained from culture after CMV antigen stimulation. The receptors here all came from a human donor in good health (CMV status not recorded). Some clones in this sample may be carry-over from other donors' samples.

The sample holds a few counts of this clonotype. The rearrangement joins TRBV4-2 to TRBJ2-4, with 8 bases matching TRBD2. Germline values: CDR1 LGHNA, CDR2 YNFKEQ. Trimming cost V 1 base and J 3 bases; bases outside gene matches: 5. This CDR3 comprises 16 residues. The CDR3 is CASSQGREGNKNIQYF. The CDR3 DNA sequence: TGTGCCAGCAGCCAAGGACGGGAGGGGAACAAAAACATTCAGTACTTC.

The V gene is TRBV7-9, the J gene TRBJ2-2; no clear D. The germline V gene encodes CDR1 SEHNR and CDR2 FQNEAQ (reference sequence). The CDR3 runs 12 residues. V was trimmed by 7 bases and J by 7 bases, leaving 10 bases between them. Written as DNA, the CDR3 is TGTGCCAGCATCCAGCGTGGCGGGGAGCTGTTTTTT. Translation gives CASIQRGGELFF.

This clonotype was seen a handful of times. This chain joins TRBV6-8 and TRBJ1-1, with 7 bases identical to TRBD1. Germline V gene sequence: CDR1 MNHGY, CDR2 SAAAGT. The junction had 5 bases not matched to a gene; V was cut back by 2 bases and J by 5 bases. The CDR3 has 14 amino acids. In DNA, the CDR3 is TGTGCCAGCAGTTACCCAGGGGGAACGACTGAAGCTTTCTTT. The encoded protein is CASSYPGGTTEAFF.

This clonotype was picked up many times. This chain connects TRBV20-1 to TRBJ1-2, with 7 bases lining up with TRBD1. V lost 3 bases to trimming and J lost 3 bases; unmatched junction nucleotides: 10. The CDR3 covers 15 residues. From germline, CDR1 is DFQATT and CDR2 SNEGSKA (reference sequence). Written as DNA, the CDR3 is TGCAGTGCTAGGCCCGGGACAGTTTCCCACTATGGCTACACCTTC. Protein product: CSARPGTVSHYGYTF.

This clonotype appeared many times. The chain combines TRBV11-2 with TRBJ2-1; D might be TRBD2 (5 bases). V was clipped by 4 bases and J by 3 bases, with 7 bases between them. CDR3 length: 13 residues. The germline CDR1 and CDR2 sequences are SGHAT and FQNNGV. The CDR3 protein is CASSYDYYNEQFF. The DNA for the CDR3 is TGTGCCAGCAGCTACGACTACTACAATGAGCAGTTCTTC.

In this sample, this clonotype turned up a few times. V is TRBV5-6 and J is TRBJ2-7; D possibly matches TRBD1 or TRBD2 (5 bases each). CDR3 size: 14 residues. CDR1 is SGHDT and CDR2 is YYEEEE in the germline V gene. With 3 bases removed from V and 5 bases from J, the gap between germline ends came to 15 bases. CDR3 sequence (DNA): TGTGCCAGCAGCTGGGACCGGGACCTTCACGAGCAGTACGTC. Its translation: CASSWDRDLHEQYV.

In nucleotides, the CDR3 is TGTGCCAGTAGTATCACCGGCAGCTCGGATACGCAGTATTTT. Translation gives CASSITGSSDTQYF. The chain carries TRBV19 and TRBJ2-3; no clear D. Germline values: CDR1 LNHDA, CDR2 SQIVND (reference sequence). CDR3 size: 14 residues. V was trimmed by 3 bases and J by 6 bases, leaving 13 bases between them.

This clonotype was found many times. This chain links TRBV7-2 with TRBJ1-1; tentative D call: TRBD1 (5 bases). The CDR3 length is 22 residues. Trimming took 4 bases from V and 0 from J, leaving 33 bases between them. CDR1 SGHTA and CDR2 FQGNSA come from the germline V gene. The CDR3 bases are TGTGCCAGCAGCTCGATCCTGTGGGGCGCGGCCTTTACACAAACTATGAACACTGAAGCTTTCTTT. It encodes CASSSILWGAAFTQTMNTEAFF.

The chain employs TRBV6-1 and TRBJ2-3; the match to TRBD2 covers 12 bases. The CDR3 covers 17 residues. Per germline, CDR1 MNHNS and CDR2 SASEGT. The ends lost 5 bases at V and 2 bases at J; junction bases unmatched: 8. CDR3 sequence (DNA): TGTGCCAGCAGTCAGGGCGGACTAGCGGGGAACACAGATACGCAGTATTTT. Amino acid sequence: CASSQGGLAGNTDTQYF.

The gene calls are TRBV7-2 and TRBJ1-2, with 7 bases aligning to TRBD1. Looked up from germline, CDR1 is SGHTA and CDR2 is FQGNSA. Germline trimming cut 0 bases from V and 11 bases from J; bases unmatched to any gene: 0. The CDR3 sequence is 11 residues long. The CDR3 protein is CASSLAGQYTF. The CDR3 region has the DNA TGTGCCAGCAGCTTAGCGGGACAGTACACCTTC.

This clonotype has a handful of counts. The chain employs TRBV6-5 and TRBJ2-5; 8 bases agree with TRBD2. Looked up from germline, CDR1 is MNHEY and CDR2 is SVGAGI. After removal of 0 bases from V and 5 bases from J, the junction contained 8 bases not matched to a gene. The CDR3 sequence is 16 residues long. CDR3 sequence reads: CASSYSKGAGVETQYF. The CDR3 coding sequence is TGTGCCAGCAGTTACTCGAAAGGAGCGGGGGTGGAGACCCAGTACTTC.

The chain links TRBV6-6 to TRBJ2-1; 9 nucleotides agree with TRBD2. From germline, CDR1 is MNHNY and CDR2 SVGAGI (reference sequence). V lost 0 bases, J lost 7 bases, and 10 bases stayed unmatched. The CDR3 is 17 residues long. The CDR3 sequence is CASSYSKSGGPSNEQFF. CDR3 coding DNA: TGTGCCAGCAGTTACTCGAAGAGCGGGGGGCCCTCGAATGAGCAGTTCTTC.

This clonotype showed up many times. The CDR3 DNA follows: TGTGCCAGCAGCTTAGAGTTGGCAGGGGGATACAATGAGCAGTTCTTC. This codes for CASSLELAGGYNEQFF. This sequence joins TRBV7-9 and TRBJ2-1; TRBD1 aligns across 7 bases. This CDR3 has 16 residues. With 1 base clipped from V and 4 bases from J, the junction kept 7 bases outside the gene matches. Germline-derived CDR1 and CDR2 are SEHNR and FQNEAQ (reference sequence).

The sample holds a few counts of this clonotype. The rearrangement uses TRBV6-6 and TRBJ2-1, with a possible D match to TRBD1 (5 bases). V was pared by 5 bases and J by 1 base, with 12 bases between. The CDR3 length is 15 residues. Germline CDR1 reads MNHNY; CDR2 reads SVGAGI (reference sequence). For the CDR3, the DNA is TGTGCCAGCAGTCAAGACAGCCTTTCCTACAATGAGCAGTTCTTC. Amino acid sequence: CASSQDSLSYNEQFF.

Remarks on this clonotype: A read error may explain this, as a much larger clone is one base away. CDR3 nucleotides: TGTGCCATAGGGTTAAGGGTCTGGTATGGCTACATCTTC. Translating gives CAIGLRVWYGYIF. The chain links TRBV6-6 to TRBJ1-2; no reliable D call. The germline CDR1 and CDR2 sequences are MNHNY and SVGAGI (reference sequence). CDR3 length equals 13 residues.